Included here is one TCR beta chain sequence, with context. Original processing methods: Scientists estimated how many nucleated cells there were by amplifying reference gene primers. Measured with immunoSEQ multiplex PCR; TCRdb has only the in-frame clones, and not every one. V and J calls and clone size are as listed in that table; D and trimming were resolved from the DNA. This table has over 200,000 clones, about 68% appearing once. These data come from a study of blood T cell repertoires in COVID-19. As for the study in general: The study drew acute and convalescent COVID-19 samples from the United States, Italy and Spain. T cells, B-cell-depleted T cells, or PBMCs supplied cDNA or gDNA.

The ends lost 6 bases at V and 8 bases at J; junction bases unmatched: 10. Looked up from germline, CDR1 is GTSNPN and CDR2 is SVGIG (reference sequence). This CDR3 comprises 15 residues. The TCR sequence derives from an elderly woman with acute or convalescent COVID-19. Sequenced material: peripheral blood. The chain has TRBV30 and TRBJ1-6, with 10 bases that match TRBD1. CDR3 residues: CACRPGQGMYSPLHF. The CDR3 DNA follows: TGTGCCTGCCGACCGGGACAGGGGATGTATTCACCCCTCCACTTT.